One and the same sample provided the 24 T cell receptor beta chains below, sequenced in a study of shared clonotypes between healthy human individuals. Sequenced by immunoSEQ multiplex PCR; TCRdb stores in-frame clones only, minus some. The profile covers some 1 million clones, with approximately 76% appearing a single time and approximately 1.3% taken by the ten largest. Sequenced input: memory CD4+ T cells sorted from blood. Subset indicated: CD45RA-negative fraction. These receptors were obtained from a man younger than 35 in good health.

This clone was counted only a few times. This chain links TRBV5-1 with TRBJ1-2; tentatively, D is TRBD1 (5 bases). The length of the CDR3 is 15 residues. Trimming removed 0 bases from V and 8 bases from J, with 17 bases in between. Germline loops: CDR1 SGHRS, CDR2 YFSETQ. DNA of the CDR3: TGCGCCAGCAGCTTGGAAGGTTCCATGGCAGGGGGCTACACCTTC. This translates into CASSLEGSMAGGYTF.

This rearrangement joins TRBV7-3 to TRBJ2-5; 10 bases align to TRBD2. Germline CDR1 and CDR2: SGHTA and FQGTGA. This CDR3 region has 17 residues. The junction had 10 bases not matched to a gene; V was cut back by 2 bases and J by 4 bases. The CDR3 DNA is TGTGCCAGCAGCTTACTCTCCGGTATAGCGGGAGGAGAGACCCAGTACTTC. Translated, it gives CASSLLSGIAGGETQYF.

V and J are TRBV18 and TRBJ1-1, with a possible D match to TRBD1 (5 bases). The CDR3 covers 15 residues. V lost 0 bases and J lost 4, with 12 bases in between. Germline-derived CDR1 and CDR2 are KGHSH and LQKENI. CDR3 loop: CASSPPRAWATEAFF. The CDR3 nucleotides read TGTGCCAGCTCACCACCCAGGGCTTGGGCCACTGAAGCTTTCTTT.

Concerning this clone itself: The sample contains more than one DNA sequence encoding this CDR3. The gene calls are TRBV2 and TRBJ1-2, with D possibly TRBD1 on 5 matching bases. Germline V gene lookup returns CDR1 SNHLY and CDR2 FYNNEI. There are 12 residues in the CDR3. V was shortened by 7 bases and J by 4 bases, with 10 bases between the two germline ends. The CDR3 DNA reads TGTGCCAGCACCGGCGACAGCTATGGCTACACCTTC. Its protein is CASTGDSYGYTF.

The genes are TRBV5-1 and TRBJ2-7; a weak D match, TRBD1 (8 bases). Trimming took 7 bases from V and 5 from J, leaving 22 bases between them. Germline CDR1 reads SGHRS; CDR2 reads YFSETQ. The CDR3 sequence is 15 residues long. The CDR3 coding sequence is TGCGCCAGCGGAGGACAGGGAGGGGCTCTGGACGAGCAGTACTTC. Translating it yields CASGGQGGALDEQYF. Using reference TRBV5-1 and TRBJ2-7 for the parts outside the CDR3, the full variable domain is KAGVTQTPRYLIKTRGQQVTLSCSPISGHRSVSWYQQTPGQGLQFLFEYFSETQRNKGNFPGRFSGRQFSNSRSEMNVSTLELGDSALYLCASGGQGGALDEQYFGPGTRLTVT.

Comments on this clone: In the same sample, other DNA sequences code for this CDR3. J is TRBJ2-5 and V is TRBV5-1, with 11 bases identical to TRBD2. CDR1 is SGHRS and CDR2 is YFSETQ in the germline V gene. After removal of 0 bases from V and 2 bases from J, the junction contained 3 bases not matched to a gene. This CDR3 has 16 amino acids. CDR3 sequence (DNA): TGCGCCAGCAGCTTGGTCGGGACTAGCGGACAAGAGACCCAGTACTTC. The encoded protein is CASSLVGTSGQETQYF.

The chain has TRBV10-3 and TRBJ1-2; D unclear. The CDR3 extends over 13 amino acids. Germline-derived CDR1 and CDR2 are ENHRY and SYGVKD. V dropped 2 bases and J dropped 4 bases, with 8 bases sitting between them. This CDR3 reads CAISEKESYGYTF. The CDR3, as DNA: TGTGCCATCAGTGAGAAAGAAAGCTATGGCTACACCTTC.

The rearrangement joins TRBV29-1 to TRBJ2-3; 7 nucleotides align to TRBD2. This CDR3 contains 13 residues. In germline, CDR1 is SQVTM, CDR2 ANQGSEA. Unmatched junction bases numbered 7, after V lost 1 base and J lost 9 bases. The CDR3 coding sequence is TGCAGCGTTGAAGTGTTTGGACTAGGGACGCAGTATTTT. This codes for CSVEVFGLGTQYF.

The chain carries TRBV7-9 and TRBJ1-6, with D uncertain. The ends were cut back, 6 bases at V and 6 bases at J, with 12 bases in the middle. Germline values: CDR1 SEHNR, CDR2 FQNEAQ (reference sequence). The CDR3 is 14 residues long. As DNA, the CDR3 is TGTGCCAGCAGACTTAATTCCGCTAATTCACCCCTCCACTTT. Amino acid sequence: CASRLNSANSPLHF.

Remarks on this clone: Other DNA sequences from this sample encode an identical CDR3 as well. This sequence joins TRBV5-1 and TRBJ2-5, with D unresolved. Trimming stripped 1 base from V and 2 bases from J, with 3 bases between. Germline values: CDR1 SGHRS, CDR2 YFSETQ. This CDR3 has 12 amino acids. The CDR3 reads CASSLPQETQYF. For the CDR3, the DNA is TGCGCCAGCAGCTTGCCACAAGAGACCCAGTACTTC.

The V and J genes are TRBV6-1 and TRBJ2-3, with D maybe TRBD2 (6 bases). Trimming took off 7 bases at V and 6 bases at J, with 17 bases between the two ends. The germline V gene has CDR1 MNHNS and CDR2 SASEGT. This CDR3 spans 14 amino acids. The CDR3 loop reads CASTSTRAQDTQYF. As DNA, the CDR3 is TGTGCCAGCACCTCGACTAGGGCACAGGATACGCAGTATTTT.

The genes are TRBV10-3 and TRBJ2-2; a weak D match, TRBD2 (6 bases). The V and J ends lost 3 bases and 7 bases respectively, with 15 bases between them. Germline V CDR1 and CDR2: ENHRY, SYGVKD. The CDR3 spans 15 residues. The CDR3, as DNA: TGTGCCATCAGTGAATCGCGGGGCGGGGACGGGGAGCTGTTTTTT. Translated: CAISESRGGDGELFF.

The chain links TRBV19 to TRBJ2-7; tentatively, D is TRBD2 (5 bases). Germline V CDR1 and CDR2: LNHDA, SQIVND (reference sequence). The CDR3 contains 15 residues. V lost 6 bases to trimming and J lost 2 bases, with 17 bases between them. The CDR3 bases are TGTGCCAGTAGCCCAGGACTGGAAAGAACCTACGAGCAGTACTTC. Translated, it gives CASSPGLERTYEQYF.

CDR3 residues: CASTYGGTDTQYF. CDR3 nucleotide sequence: TGTGCCAGCACCTACGGGGGCACAGATACGCAGTATTTT. The chain carries TRBV6-1 and TRBJ2-3, with TRBD2 as a possible D gene (5 bases). The CDR3 runs 13 residues. From germline, CDR1 is MNHNS and CDR2 SASEGT. V dropped 7 bases and J dropped 1 base, with 9 bases sitting between them.

In this sample, this clone turned up once. This sequence joins TRBV5-1 and TRBJ2-5; D possibly corresponds to TRBD2 (6 bases). V shed 4 bases and J shed 4 bases, with 14 bases lying between them. The germline gives CDR1 SGHRS, CDR2 YFSETQ. This CDR3 contains 14 residues. The CDR3 nucleotides are TGCGCCAGCAGCCCGGGACTCGGAGTAGAGACCCAGTACTTC. Translated: CASSPGLGVETQYF. The complete variable domain, with remaining parts taken from reference TRBV5-1 and TRBJ2-5, reads KAGVTQTPRYLIKTRGQQVTLSCSPISGHRSVSWYQQTPGQGLQFLFEYFSETQRNKGNFPGRFSGRQFSNSRSEMNVSTLELGDSALYLCASSPGLGVETQYFGPGTRLLVL.

Concerning this clone: The identical CDR3 is also encoded by other nucleotide sequences in the sample. This chain uses TRBV30 with TRBJ1-3, with no clear D. Germline CDR1 reads GTSNPN; CDR2 reads SVGIG (reference sequence). The V and J ends lost 4 bases and 0 bases respectively, with 7 bases between them. This CDR3 contains 13 residues. CDR3 bases: TGTGCCTGGACCGAGGACTCTGGAAACACCATATATTTT. Its translation: CAWTEDSGNTIYF.

As for this clone: The sample has other DNA sequences that encode this CDR3 too. This chain uses TRBV4-3 with TRBJ1-6; D is unclear. The germline CDR1 and CDR2 sequences are LGHNA and YSLEER. V lost 0 bases to trimming and J lost 6 bases, with 3 bases between them. This CDR3 is 13 amino acids long. In nucleotides, the CDR3 is TGCGCCAGCAGCCAAGACCCTAATTCACCCCTCCACTTT. Its protein product is CASSQDPNSPLHF.

V and J are TRBV2 and TRBJ2-7; 11 nucleotides agree with TRBD2. The ends lost 4 bases at V and 5 bases at J; junction bases unmatched: 7. The germline CDR1 and CDR2 sequences are SNHLY and FYNNEI. This CDR3 spans 15 amino acids. CDR3 loop: CASSGALAGAHEQYF. CDR3 DNA sequence: TGTGCCAGCAGTGGGGCACTAGCGGGAGCCCACGAGCAGTACTTC.

V usage is TRBV18 and J usage is TRBJ2-1; 12 bases agree with TRBD1. J gave up 5 bases and V 6 bases, and 14 bases lay outside the gene matches. CDR3 size: 18 residues. Germline CDR1 reads KGHSH; CDR2 reads LQKENI. CDR3 sequence reads: CASSPYLSGTGGHNEQFF. The CDR3 nucleotides read TGTGCCAGCTCCCCGTATCTTTCCGGGACAGGGGGCCACAATGAGCAGTTCTTC.

This clone was observed a single time. The chain has TRBV23-1 and TRBJ1-5; weak D call: TRBD1 (5 bases). TRBV23-1 carries the ORF label, with uncertain function. There are 15 residues in the CDR3. V lost 8 bases, J lost 2 bases, and 16 bases lay in between. The CDR3 protein is CASPRGGGGNQPQHF. The DNA for the CDR3 is TGCGCCAGCCCCCGGGGGGGTGGCGGCAATCAGCCCCAGCATTTT.

This sequence joins TRBV4-3 and TRBJ2-2; 12 positions match TRBD2. The length of the CDR3 is 17 residues. The germline V gene encodes CDR1 LGHNA and CDR2 YSLEER. The junction had 5 bases not matched to a gene; V was cut back by 0 bases and J by 6 bases. CDR3 residues: CASSQDLPSGRAGELFF. The CDR3 DNA reads as TGCGCCAGCAGCCAAGACCTCCCTAGCGGGAGGGCCGGGGAGCTGTTTTTT.

The chain recombines TRBV10-3 with TRBJ2-7, with D possibly TRBD1 on 7 matching bases. Trimming shortened V by 3 bases and J by 1 base, and 13 bases separated the two germline ends. From germline, CDR1 is ENHRY and CDR2 SYGVKD. CDR3 size: 15 residues. CDR3 bases: TGTGCCATCAGTGAATTCAGGGGGGTATCCTACGAGCAGTACTTC. Its translation is CAISEFRGVSYEQYF.

This chain joins TRBV19 and TRBJ2-1; 12 nucleotides align to TRBD2. The trim removed 7 bases at V and 7 bases at J, leaving 5 bases unmatched. The germline gives CDR1 LNHDA, CDR2 SQIVND (reference sequence). CDR3 size: 14 residues. The CDR3: CASMTSGSDNEQFF. The CDR3 coding sequence is TGTGCCAGTATGACTAGCGGGAGTGATAATGAGCAGTTCTTC.

This clone came up a few times. Written as DNA, the CDR3 is TGTGCCAGCAGCCAAGATATGGGGAAGCCCCAGCATTTT. This gives the protein CASSQDMGKPQHF. The chain links TRBV4-2 to TRBJ1-5; D gene unclear. The germline V gene has CDR1 LGHNA and CDR2 YNFKEQ. V was trimmed by 0 bases and J by 8 bases, leaving 8 bases between them. The CDR3 totals 13 residues.